Listed below are T cell receptor beta chains from one sample, sequenced in a study of shared clonotypes between healthy human individuals. Libraries were prepared by immunoSEQ multiplex PCR; TCRdb keeps only in-frame clonotypes and omits some of them. This sample has approximately 1,000,000 clones, with approximately 80% found just once. Sequencing was carried out using memory CD4+ T cells from PBMCs. The receptors were sampled from a man aged 18 to 30 in good health. Some clones in this sample may be carry-over from other donors' samples. The conserved cysteine and the conserved F or W are not part of the CDR3 here. The order of the fields is V gene, D gene, CDR3 protein. A D gene is named only where the DNA matches it firmly.

TRBV20-1,NA,SANAGASQY
TRBV7-9,TRBD1,ASSLDLGQPYNEQF
TRBV19,NA,ASSIRGGNQPQH
TRBV5-4,TRBD2,ASSLGGSGSSRY
TRBV9,TRBD1,ASSVRQGHGELF
TRBV6-1,NA,ASSERGEAKLF
TRBV28,NA,ASSVGQRGTGELF
TRBV7-9,NA,ASSLAGADTQY
TRBV19,NA,ASTSGNSANYGYT
TRBV7-9,TRBD2,ASSLALAGRSYNEQF
TRBV7-8,NA,ASSFQWPDTQY
TRBV7-9,TRBD1,ASSYGQGPGYT
TRBV4-1,NA,ASSQDYLAYEQY
TRBV27,NA,ASPRAGGLNQPQH
TRBV2,NA,ASGVGVNSGNTIY